This T cell receptor (beta chain) stems from a study of blood T cells in healthy people across ages. Regarding this clonotype: Its specificity is not known.

General study findings and limits: In older individuals, TCR beta diversity per million T cells was lower, falling roughly linearly with age.

A sample-barcoded 5' primer and a J-beta primer mix were used in a second PCR of roughly 6 to 11 cycles. TCRdb used MiXCR to reprocess the 5' RACE reads, holding one entry per CDR3 protein. This table has about 720,000 distinct CDR3 sequences, just under 25% appearing once. CDR3 length: 19 amino acids. Looked up from germline, CDR1 is ENHRY and CDR2 is SYGVKD. The trim removed 4 bases at V and 0 bases at J, leaving 15 bases unmatched. PBMCs numbering at least 7 million were isolated per sample. These sequences were also reported in another study, on T cells of mothers and their children. That investigation notes: Primer M1S, used in the second PCR, introduced sample barcodes and 2-4 random nucleotides.

Sequencing was performed on blood. The TCR sequence derives from a boy younger than 18 in good health. The chain uses TRBV10-3 and TRBJ1-3; 7 bases map to TRBD1. This CDR3 is CAISAAGTERPSSGNTIYF. CDR3 coding DNA: TGTGCCATCAGTGCCGCCGGGACAGAACGACCGAGCTCTGGAAACACCATATATTTT.